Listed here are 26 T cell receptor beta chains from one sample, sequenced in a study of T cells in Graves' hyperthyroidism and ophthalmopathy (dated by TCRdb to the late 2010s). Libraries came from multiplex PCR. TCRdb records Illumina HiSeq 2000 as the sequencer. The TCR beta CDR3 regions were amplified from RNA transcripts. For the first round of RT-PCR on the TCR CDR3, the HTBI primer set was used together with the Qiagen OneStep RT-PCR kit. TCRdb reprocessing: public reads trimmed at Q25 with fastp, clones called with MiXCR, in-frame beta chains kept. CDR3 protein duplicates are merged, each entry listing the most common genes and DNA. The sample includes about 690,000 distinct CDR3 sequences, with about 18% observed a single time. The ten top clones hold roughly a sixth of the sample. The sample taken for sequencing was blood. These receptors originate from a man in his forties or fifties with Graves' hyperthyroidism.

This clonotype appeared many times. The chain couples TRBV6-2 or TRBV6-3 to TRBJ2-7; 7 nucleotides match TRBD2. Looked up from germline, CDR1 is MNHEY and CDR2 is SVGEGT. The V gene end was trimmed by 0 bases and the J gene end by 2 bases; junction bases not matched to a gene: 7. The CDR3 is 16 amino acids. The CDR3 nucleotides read TGTGCCAGCAGTTACTCCGAGACTAGCAGCCCCTACGAGCAGTACTTC. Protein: CASSYSETSSPYEQYF.

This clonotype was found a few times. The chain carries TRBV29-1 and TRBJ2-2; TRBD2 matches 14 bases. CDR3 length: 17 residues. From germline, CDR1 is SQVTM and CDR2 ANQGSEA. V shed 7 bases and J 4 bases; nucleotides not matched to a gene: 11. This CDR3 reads CSATGTSGRGITGELFF. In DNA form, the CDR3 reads TGCAGCGCAACCGGGACTAGCGGGAGAGGAATCACCGGGGAGCTGTTTTTT.

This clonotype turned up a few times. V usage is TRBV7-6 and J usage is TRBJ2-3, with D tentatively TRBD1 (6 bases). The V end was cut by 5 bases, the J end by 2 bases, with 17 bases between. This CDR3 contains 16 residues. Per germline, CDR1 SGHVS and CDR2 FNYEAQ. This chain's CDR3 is CASSPLPGQTTDTQYF. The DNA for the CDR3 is TGTGCCAGCAGCCCATTACCGGGACAAACCACAGATACGCAGTATTTT. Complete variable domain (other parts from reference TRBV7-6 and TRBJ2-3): GAGVSQSPRYKVTKRGQDVALRCDPISGHVSLYWYRQALGQGPEFLTYFNYEAQQDKSGLPNDRFSAERPEGSISTLTIQRTEQRDSAMYRCASSPLPGQTTDTQYFGPGTRLTVL.

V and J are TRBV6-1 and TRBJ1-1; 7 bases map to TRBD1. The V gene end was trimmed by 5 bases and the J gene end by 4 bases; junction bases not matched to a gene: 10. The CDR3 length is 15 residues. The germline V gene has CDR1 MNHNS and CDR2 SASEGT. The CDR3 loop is CASSTATGLPTEAFF. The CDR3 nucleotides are TGTGCCAGCAGTACGGCGACAGGGCTGCCCACTGAAGCTTTCTTT.

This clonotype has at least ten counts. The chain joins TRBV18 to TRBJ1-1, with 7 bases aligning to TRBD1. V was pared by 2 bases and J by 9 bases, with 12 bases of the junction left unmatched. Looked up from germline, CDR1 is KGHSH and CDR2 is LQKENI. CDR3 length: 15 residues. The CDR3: CASSPEVDRQGKAFF. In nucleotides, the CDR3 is TGTGCCAGCTCACCAGAGGTGGACAGGCAAGGAAAAGCTTTCTTT.

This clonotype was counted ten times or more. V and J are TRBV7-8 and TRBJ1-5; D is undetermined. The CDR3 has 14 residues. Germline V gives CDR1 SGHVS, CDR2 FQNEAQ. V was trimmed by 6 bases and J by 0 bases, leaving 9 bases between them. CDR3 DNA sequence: TGTGCCAGCAGATCGCAGGATAGCAATCAGCCCCAGCATTTT. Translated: CASRSQDSNQPQHF.

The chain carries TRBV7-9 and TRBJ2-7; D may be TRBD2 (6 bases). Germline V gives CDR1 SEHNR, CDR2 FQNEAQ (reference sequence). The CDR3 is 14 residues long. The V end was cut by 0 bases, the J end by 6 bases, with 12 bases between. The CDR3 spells CASSLAGEAGEQYF. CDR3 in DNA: TGTGCCAGCAGCTTAGCAGGGGAGGCTGGCGAGCAGTACTTC.

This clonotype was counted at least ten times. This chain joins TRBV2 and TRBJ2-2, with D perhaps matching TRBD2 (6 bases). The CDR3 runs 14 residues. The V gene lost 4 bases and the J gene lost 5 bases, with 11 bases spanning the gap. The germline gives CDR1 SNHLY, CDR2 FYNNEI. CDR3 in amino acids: CASSALARTGELFF. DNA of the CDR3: TGTGCCAGCAGTGCCCTAGCGAGAACCGGGGAGCTGTTTTTT.

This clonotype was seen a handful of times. The CDR3 loop is CASNSGGGREVNEQFF. For the CDR3, the DNA is TGTGCCAGCAACTCCGGGGGTGGGCGGGAGGTTAATGAGCAGTTCTTC. The chain uses TRBV13 and TRBJ2-1; 8 bases agree with TRBD2. CDR1 is PRHDT and CDR2 is FYEKMQ in the germline V gene (reference sequence). The CDR3 is 16 amino acids. V was pared by 7 bases and J by 7 bases, with 15 bases of the junction left unmatched.

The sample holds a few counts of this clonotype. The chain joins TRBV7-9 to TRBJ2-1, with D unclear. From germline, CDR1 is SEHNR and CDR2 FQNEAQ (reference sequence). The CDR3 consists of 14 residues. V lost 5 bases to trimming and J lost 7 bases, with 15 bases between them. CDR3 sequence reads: CASSPRFGLNEQFF. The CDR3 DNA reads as TGTGCCAGCAGCCCCCGGTTCGGGCTGAATGAGCAGTTCTTC.

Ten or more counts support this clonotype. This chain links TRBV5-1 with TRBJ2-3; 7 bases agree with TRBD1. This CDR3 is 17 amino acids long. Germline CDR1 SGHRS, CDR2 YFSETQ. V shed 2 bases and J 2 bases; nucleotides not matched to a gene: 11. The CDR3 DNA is TGCGCCAGCAGCTTTGACAGGGTTAGGTTTACCACAGATACGCAGTATTTT. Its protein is CASSFDRVRFTTDTQYF.

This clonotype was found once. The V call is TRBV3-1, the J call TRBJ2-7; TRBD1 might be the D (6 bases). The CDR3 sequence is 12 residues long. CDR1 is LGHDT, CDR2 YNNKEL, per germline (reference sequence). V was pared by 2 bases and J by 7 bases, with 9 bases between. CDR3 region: CASSQPDREQYF. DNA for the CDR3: TGTGCCAGCAGCCAACCTGACAGGGAGCAGTACTTC.

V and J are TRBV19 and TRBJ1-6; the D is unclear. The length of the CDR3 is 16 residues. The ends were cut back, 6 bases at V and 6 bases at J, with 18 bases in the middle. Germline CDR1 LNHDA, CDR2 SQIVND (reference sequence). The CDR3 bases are TGTGCCAGTAGGGATTTCGGAGCCAACTTTAATTCACCCCTCCACTTT. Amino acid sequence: CASRDFGANFNSPLHF.

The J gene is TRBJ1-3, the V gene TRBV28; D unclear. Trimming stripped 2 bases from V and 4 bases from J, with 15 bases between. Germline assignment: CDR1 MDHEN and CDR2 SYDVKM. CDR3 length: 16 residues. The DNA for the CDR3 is TGTGCCAGCAGTTTACAAGGGCGTAGACTGGGAAACACCATATATTTT. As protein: CASSLQGRRLGNTIYF.

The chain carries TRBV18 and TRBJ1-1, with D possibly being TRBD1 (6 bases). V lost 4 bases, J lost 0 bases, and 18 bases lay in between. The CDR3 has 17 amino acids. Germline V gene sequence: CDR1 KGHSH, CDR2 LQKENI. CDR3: CASSLEGTFSMNTEAFF. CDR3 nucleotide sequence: TGTGCCAGCTCACTTGAGGGGACATTCTCCATGAACACTGAAGCTTTCTTT.

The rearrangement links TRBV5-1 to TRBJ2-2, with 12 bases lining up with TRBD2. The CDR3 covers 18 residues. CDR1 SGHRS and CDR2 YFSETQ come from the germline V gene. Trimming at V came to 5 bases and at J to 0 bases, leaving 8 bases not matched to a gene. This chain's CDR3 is CASRSDLAGGSNTGELFF. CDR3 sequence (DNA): TGCGCCAGCAGGTCTGATCTAGCGGGAGGGTCGAACACCGGGGAGCTGTTTTTT.

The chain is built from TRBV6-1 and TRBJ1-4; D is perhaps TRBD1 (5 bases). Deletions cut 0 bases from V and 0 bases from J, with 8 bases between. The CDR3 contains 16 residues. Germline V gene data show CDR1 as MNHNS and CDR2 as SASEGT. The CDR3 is CASSEAGTTTNEKLFF. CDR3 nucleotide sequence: TGTGCCAGCAGTGAAGCCGGGACGACAACTAATGAAAAACTGTTTTTT.

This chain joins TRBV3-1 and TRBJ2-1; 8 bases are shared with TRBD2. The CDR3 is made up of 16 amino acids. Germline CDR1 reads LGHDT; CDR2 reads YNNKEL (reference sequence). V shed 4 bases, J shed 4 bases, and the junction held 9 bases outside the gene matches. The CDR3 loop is CASSPGTGGGYNEQFF. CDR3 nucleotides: TGTGCCAGCAGCCCTGGGACTGGCGGGGGGTACAATGAGCAGTTCTTC.

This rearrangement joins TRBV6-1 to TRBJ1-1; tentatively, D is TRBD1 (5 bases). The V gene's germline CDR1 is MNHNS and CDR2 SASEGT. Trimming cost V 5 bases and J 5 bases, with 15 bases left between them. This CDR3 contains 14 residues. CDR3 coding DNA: TGTGCCAGCAGTAGGACCGGGGCCCCAACTGAAGCTTTCTTT. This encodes CASSRTGAPTEAFF.

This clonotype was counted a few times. The CDR3 DNA follows: TGCAGTGCCACTGGGGCTGCGAATCAGCCCCAGCATTTT. Its protein is CSATGAANQPQHF. This sequence joins TRBV20-1 and TRBJ1-5, with D possibly being TRBD1 (5 bases). The germline V gene encodes CDR1 DFQATT and CDR2 SNEGSKA (reference sequence). V shed 6 bases and J shed 4 bases, with 13 bases lying between them. This CDR3 spans 13 amino acids.

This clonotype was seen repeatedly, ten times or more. Here the CDR3 reads CSASPSHNEQFF. CDR3 nucleotides: TGCAGTGCTAGTCCCAGCCACAATGAGCAGTTCTTC. The rearrangement uses TRBV20-1 and TRBJ2-1, with D unclear. This CDR3 contains 12 residues. Trimming took off 3 bases at V and 5 bases at J, with 8 bases between the two ends. Germline loops: CDR1 DFQATT, CDR2 SNEGSKA (reference sequence).

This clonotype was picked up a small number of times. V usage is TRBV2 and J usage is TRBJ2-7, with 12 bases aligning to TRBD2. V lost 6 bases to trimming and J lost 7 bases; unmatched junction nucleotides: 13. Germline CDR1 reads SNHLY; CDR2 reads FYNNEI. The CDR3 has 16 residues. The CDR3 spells CASSPSSGRAKGEQYF. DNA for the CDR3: TGTGCCAGCAGCCCCTCTAGCGGGAGGGCTAAGGGGGAGCAGTACTTC.

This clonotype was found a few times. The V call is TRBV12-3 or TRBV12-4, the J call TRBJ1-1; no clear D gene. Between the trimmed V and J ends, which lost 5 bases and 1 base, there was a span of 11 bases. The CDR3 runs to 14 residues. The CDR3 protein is CASSDTRRNTEAFF. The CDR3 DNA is TGTGCCAGCAGTGATACACGGAGGAACACTGAAGCTTTCTTT.

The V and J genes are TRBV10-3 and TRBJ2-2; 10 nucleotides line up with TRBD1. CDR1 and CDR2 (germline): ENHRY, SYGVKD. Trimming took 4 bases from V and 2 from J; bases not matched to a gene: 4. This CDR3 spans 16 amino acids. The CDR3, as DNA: TGTGCCATCAGTGCAGGACAGGGGGATAACACCGGGGAGCTGTTTTTT. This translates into CAISAGQGDNTGELFF.

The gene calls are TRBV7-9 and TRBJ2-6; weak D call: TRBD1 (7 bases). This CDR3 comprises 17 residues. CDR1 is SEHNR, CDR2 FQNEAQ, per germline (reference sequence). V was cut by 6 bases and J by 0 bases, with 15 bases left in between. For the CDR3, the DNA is TGTGCCAGCAGGGCGGGACAGTCCAACTCTGGGGCCAACGTCCTGACTTTC. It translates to CASRAGQSNSGANVLTF. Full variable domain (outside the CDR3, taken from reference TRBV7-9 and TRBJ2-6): DTGVSQNPRHKITKRGQNVTFRCDPISEHNRLYWYRQTLGQGPEFLTYFQNEAQLEKSRLLSDRFSAERPKGSFSTLEIQRTEQGDSAMYLCASRAGQSNSGANVLTFGAGSRLTVL.

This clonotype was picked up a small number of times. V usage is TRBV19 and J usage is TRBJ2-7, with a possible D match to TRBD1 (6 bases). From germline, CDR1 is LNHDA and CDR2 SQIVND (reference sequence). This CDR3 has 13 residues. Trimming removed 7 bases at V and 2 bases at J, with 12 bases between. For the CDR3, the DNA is TGTGCCAGTATTGGACAGACAACCTACGAGCAGTACTTC. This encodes CASIGQTTYEQYF.